This TCR beta chain was sequenced during a study of vaccination and CD4 T cells after COVID-19. Background on the study: The convalescents were made up of six males and four females, two of whom were Hispanic.

Treatment in this sample: approximately nine-day PBMC culture with coronavirus spike peptide pools or control peptides (ViraFEST assay). CD4+ T cells that came from the unexposed donor were collected before the COVID-19 pandemic (2011-2018). ViraFEST used peptide pools to expand antigen-specific T cells, then sequenced TCRs. PBMCs, plated at some 1.8 million per well, were grown in the presence of roughly 9.2 IU/ml IL-2 and approximately 10 ug/ml peptide pools. This clonotype turned up a few times. Its antigen is not known. Oncomine TCR Beta short-read sequencing was applied to DNA from cultured CD4+ T cells. From the PCR reads, TCRdb called clonotypes with MiXCR, one entry per CDR3 protein. This sample has approximately 7,000 distinct CDR3 sequences; under 45% occur once, and the top ten carry about 22%. The study's findings and limits: The authors identified 304 of 307 vaccine-specific clones in convalescent patients as spike mono-reactive.

The CDR3 is 12 amino acids. Germline V gives CDR1 MDHEN, CDR2 SYDVKM. Trimming pared 8 bases from V and 7 bases from J, leaving 12 bases between. This clonotype was obtained from a human donor in good health. The chain employs TRBV28 and TRBJ1-5; D remains unclear. Specimen: CD4+ T cells from blood, cultured in vitro. The CDR3 reads CASRELGQPQHF. The CDR3 DNA follows: TGTGCCAGCCGGGAACTTGGGCAGCCCCAGCATTTT.